Listed here are 22 T cell receptor beta chains from one sample, sequenced in a study of OX40 agonist ivuxolimab in advanced cancers. Library method: the immunoSEQ multiplex PCR assay. The table was pulled from immuneACCESS by TCRdb, which kept in-frame rearrangements only. Such tables lose some clones; where checked, under half of the loss comes from unresolved V genes, and the rest has no known cause. Here the sample has about 72,000 clones; 90% to 95% occur a single time. The ten biggest clones cover over 4.5% of the sample. The specimen comprised CD4+ or CD8+ T cells sorted from blood, sampled in a trial of the OX40 agonist ivuxolimab. The origin of the receptors is an adult with an advanced solid tumor such as melanoma, head and neck, liver or kidney cancer.

This clone is a singleton in its sample. The rearrangement joins TRBV28 to TRBJ2-7, with D perhaps matching TRBD2 (5 bases). CDR1 and CDR2 from the germline V gene are MDHEN and SYDVKM. The V end was cut by 6 bases, the J end by 4 bases, with 13 bases between. The CDR3 sequence is 13 residues long. The CDR3, as DNA: TGTGCCAGCAGGCCGGGGATGGTGTACGAGCAGTACTTC. It specifies CASRPGMVYEQYF.

V and J are TRBV6-6 and TRBJ2-7; 9 nucleotides line up with TRBD2. The CDR3 is 14 residues long. The ends lost 4 bases at V and 2 bases at J; junction bases unmatched: 3. Germline CDR1 and CDR2: MNHNY and SVGAGI (reference sequence). CDR3 loop: CASSFSGSTYEQYF. The CDR3 DNA reads as TGTGCCAGCAGTTTTAGCGGGAGTACCTACGAGCAGTACTTC.

About this clone: At one end the junction does not follow the germline gene, possibly because of a read error. The V call is TRBV7-9, the J call TRBJ2-7; possible D gene TRBD1, 6 bases. The CDR3 extends over 14 amino acids. Germline V CDR1 and CDR2: SEHNR, FQNEAQ (reference sequence). CDR3 bases: TGTGCCAGCAGCTCTACAGGGCCCTCCAACGAGCAGTACTTC. Translating gives CASSSTGPSNEQYF. The full variable domain, in which reference TRBV7-9 and TRBJ2-7 provide the parts outside the CDR3, is DTGVSQNPRHKITKRGQNVTFRCDPISEHNRLYWYRQTLGQGPEFLTYFQNEAQLEKSRLLSDRFSAERPKGSFSTLEIQRTEQGDSAMYLCASSSTGPSNEQYFGPGTRLTVT.

This clone has more than one count but fewer than ten. The chain combines TRBV14 with TRBJ1-1; TRBD1 is a possible D gene (5 bases). The germline gives CDR1 SGHDN, CDR2 FVKESK. The CDR3 has 14 amino acids. Trimming removed 4 bases from V and 0 bases from J, with 9 bases in between. The CDR3 region has the DNA TGTGCCAGCAGCCCGTGGGGGATGAACACTGAAGCTTTCTTT. Encoded protein: CASSPWGMNTEAFF.

V and J are TRBV4-2 and TRBJ2-6; D remains ambiguous. The germline V gene has CDR1 LGHNA and CDR2 YNFKEQ. The germline V and J ends were trimmed by 1 base and 4 bases, with 8 bases remaining between them. CDR3 length equals 15 residues. In DNA form, the CDR3 reads TGTGCCAGCAGCCAAGGGGATCCCGGGGCCAACGTCCTGACTTTC. Amino acid sequence: CASSQGDPGANVLTF.

J is TRBJ1-2 and V is TRBV9; 7 positions match TRBD1. Trimming at V came to 5 bases and at J to 6 bases, leaving 16 bases not matched to a gene. The V gene's germline CDR1 is SGDLS and CDR2 YYNGEE. This CDR3 has 16 amino acids. In DNA form, the CDR3 reads TGTGCCAGCAGTCGAACGCGTATGGACAGGACCAATGGCTACACCTTC. Its translation: CASSRTRMDRTNGYTF.

The chain combines TRBV27 with TRBJ2-5; TRBD1 might be the D (6 bases). Judging by the DNA end, TRBJ2-7 fits better; the J call may be wrong. Germline V lookup: CDR1 MNHEY, CDR2 SMNVEV (reference sequence). This CDR3 spans 14 amino acids. The CDR3 here is CASSFLDSPYEQYF. The CDR3 DNA is TGTGCCAGCAGTTTTTTGGACAGCCCCTACGAGCAGTACTTC.

The V gene is TRBV29-1, the J gene TRBJ2-1; D tentatively reads TRBD1 or TRBD2 (5 bases each). The CDR3 loop spans 11 amino acids. Germline CDR1 and CDR2: SQVTM and ANQGSEA. Trimming took 6 bases from V and 9 from J, leaving 12 bases between them. This CDR3 reads CSVRGTGEQFF. The DNA of the CDR3 is TGCAGCGTCCGAGGGACGGGTGAGCAGTTCTTC.

The J gene is TRBJ1-1, the V gene TRBV4-3; D gene unclear. The CDR3 runs 15 residues. Germline CDR1 LGHNA, CDR2 YSLEER. The V end was cut by 1 base, the J end by 0 bases, with 9 bases between. The CDR3 loop is CASSQVGFMNTEAFF. The CDR3 DNA reads as TGCGCCAGCAGCCAAGTTGGGTTTATGAACACTGAAGCTTTCTTT.

The chain has TRBV5-4 and TRBJ2-7; D gene unclear. Germline assignment: CDR1 SGHNT and CDR2 YYREEE (reference sequence). Trimming took 3 bases from V and 3 from J, leaving 16 bases between them. The CDR3 consists of 15 residues. This CDR3 is CASSSPLAENYEQYF. DNA for the CDR3: TGTGCCAGCAGCTCGCCATTGGCGGAGAACTACGAGCAGTACTTC.

This chain uses TRBV6-1 with TRBJ2-2, with D uncertain. The length of the CDR3 is 14 residues. The V end lost 7 bases, the J end lost 6 bases, and 15 bases lay between the germline ends. CDR1 is MNHNS and CDR2 is SASEGT in the germline V gene. The DNA for the CDR3 is TGTGCCAGCACTCCGGTCTGGGGTCCCGGGGAGCTGTTTTTT. Amino acids: CASTPVWGPGELFF.

The gene calls are TRBV5-1 and TRBJ1-1; the D is unclear. V dropped 0 bases and J dropped 4 bases, with 22 bases sitting between them. CDR1 is SGHRS and CDR2 is YFSETQ in the germline V gene. The CDR3 consists of 18 residues. The CDR3 coding sequence is TGCGCCAGCAGCTTGGTAACGGAAGGGTTCCGTAGGAGCACTGAAGCTTTCTTT. It encodes CASSLVTEGFRRSTEAFF.

Comments on this clone: One end of the junction varies from germline; a read error may be responsible. The chain joins TRBV7-7 to TRBJ2-1; possibly TRBD1 or TRBD2 for D (6 bases each). This CDR3 region has 14 residues. Germline V gene data show CDR1 as SSHAT and CDR2 as FNYEAQ (reference sequence). The CDR3, as DNA: TGTGCTAGCAGCTTGGCCTTGGAGGGGGGTGAGCAGTTCTTC. This translates into CASSLALEGGEQFF.

This clone was seen a single time. The genes are TRBV7-9 and TRBJ1-1, with D tentatively TRBD1 (5 bases). This CDR3 is 13 amino acids long. V gave up 5 bases and J gave up 1 base, with 8 bases separating them. The germline CDR1 and CDR2 sequences are SEHNR and FQNEAQ (reference sequence). Written as DNA, the CDR3 is TGTGCCAGCAGCCTAGGGACGAACACTGAAGCTTTCTTT. It codes for CASSLGTNTEAFF.

The V call is TRBV27, the J call TRBJ1-2, with TRBD1 matching 9 bases. This CDR3 spans 16 amino acids. Trimming took 3 bases from V and 3 from J; bases not matched to a gene: 8. The V gene's germline CDR1 is MNHEY and CDR2 SMNVEV (reference sequence). In nucleotides, the CDR3 is TGTGCCAGCAGTTTCGTGGGACAGGGTTTTGACTATGGCTACACCTTC. It codes for CASSFVGQGFDYGYTF.

The rearrangement joins TRBV28 to TRBJ1-5; 10 bases fit TRBD1. The CDR3 is made up of 15 amino acids. Trimming cost V 4 bases and J 3 bases; bases outside gene matches: 3. Germline lookup yields CDR1 MDHEN and CDR2 SYDVKM. CDR3 in DNA: TGTGCCAGCAGTTCCGGGACAGGGGTCAATCAGCCCCAGCATTTT. Translation gives CASSSGTGVNQPQHF.

The V gene is TRBV11-1, the J gene TRBJ2-7; D is ambiguous. The germline gives CDR1 SGHAT, CDR2 FQDESV (reference sequence). V lost 1 base and J lost 1, with 14 bases in between. The CDR3 contains 16 residues. CDR3 nucleotide sequence: TGTGCCAGCAGCTTAGATTCCCCGATTCGGTCCTACGAGCAGTACTTC. Residues: CASSLDSPIRSYEQYF.

The chain links TRBV5-6 to TRBJ2-2; no definite D call. The V gene lost 4 bases and the J gene lost 4 bases, with 8 bases spanning the gap. This CDR3 has 13 amino acids. Germline V gives CDR1 SGHDT, CDR2 YYEEEE. CDR3 in amino acids: CASSTDLTGELFF. The CDR3, as DNA: TGTGCCAGCAGCACCGACCTCACCGGGGAGCTGTTTTTT.

The V call is TRBV2, the J call TRBJ1-1, with a tentative D call TRBD1 (5 bases). The germline V gene encodes CDR1 SNHLY and CDR2 FYNNEI. V dropped 6 bases and J dropped 4 bases, with 12 bases sitting between them. This CDR3 is built from 13 residues. CDR3 loop: CASRGTSSTEAFF. CDR3 sequence (DNA): TGTGCCAGCAGGGGGACTTCGAGCACTGAAGCTTTCTTT.

V is TRBV2 and J is TRBJ1-5; 7 bases are shared with TRBD1. The CDR3 spans 14 residues. V was clipped by 8 bases and J by 0 bases; unmatched bases: 4. Germline V lookup: CDR1 SNHLY, CDR2 FYNNEI. The CDR3 region has the DNA TGTGCCAGCCGGGGACAGTATAGCAATCAGCCCCAGCATTTT. Amino acids: CASRGQYSNQPQHF.

The gene calls are TRBV20-1 and TRBJ2-5; D is uncertain. The CDR3 length is 8 residues. The germline V gene has CDR1 DFQATT and CDR2 SNEGSKA (reference sequence). CDR3 amino acids: CSSGTQYF. DNA for the CDR3: TGCAGCTCCGGGACCCAGTACTTC.

This chain joins TRBV4-2 and TRBJ2-3, with D possibly matching TRBD2 (5 bases). Germline V gene lookup returns CDR1 LGHNA and CDR2 YNFKEQ. This CDR3 is 17 amino acids long. Trimming took 0 bases from V and 0 from J, leaving 13 bases between them. The chain's CDR3 is CASSQDLEAESTDTQYF. CDR3 sequence (DNA): TGTGCCAGCAGCCAAGATCTCGAAGCGGAGAGCACAGATACGCAGTATTTT.